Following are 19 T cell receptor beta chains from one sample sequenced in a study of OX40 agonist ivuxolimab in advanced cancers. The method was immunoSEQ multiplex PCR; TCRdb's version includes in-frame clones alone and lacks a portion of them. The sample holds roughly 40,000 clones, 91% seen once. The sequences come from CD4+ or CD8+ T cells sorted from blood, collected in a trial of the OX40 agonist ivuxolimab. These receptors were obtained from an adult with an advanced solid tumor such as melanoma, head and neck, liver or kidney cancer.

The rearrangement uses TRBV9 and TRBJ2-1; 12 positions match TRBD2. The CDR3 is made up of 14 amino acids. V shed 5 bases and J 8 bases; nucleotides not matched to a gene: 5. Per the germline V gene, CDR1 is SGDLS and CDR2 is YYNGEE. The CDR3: CASSLAGGPDEQFF. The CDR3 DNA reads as TGTGCCAGCAGTCTAGCGGGAGGGCCTGATGAGCAGTTCTTC.

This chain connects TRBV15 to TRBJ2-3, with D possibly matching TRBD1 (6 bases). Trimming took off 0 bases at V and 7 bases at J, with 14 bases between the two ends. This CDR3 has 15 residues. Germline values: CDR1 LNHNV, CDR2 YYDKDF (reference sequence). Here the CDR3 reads CATSRDRTEHHTQYF. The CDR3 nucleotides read TGTGCCACCAGCAGAGATCGGACAGAACATCATACGCAGTATTTT.

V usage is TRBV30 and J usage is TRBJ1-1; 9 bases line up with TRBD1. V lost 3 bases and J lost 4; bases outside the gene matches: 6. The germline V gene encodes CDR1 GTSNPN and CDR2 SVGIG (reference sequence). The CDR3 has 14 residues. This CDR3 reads CAWRRTGDITEAFF. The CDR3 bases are TGTGCCTGGAGGAGGACAGGGGATATCACTGAAGCTTTCTTT.

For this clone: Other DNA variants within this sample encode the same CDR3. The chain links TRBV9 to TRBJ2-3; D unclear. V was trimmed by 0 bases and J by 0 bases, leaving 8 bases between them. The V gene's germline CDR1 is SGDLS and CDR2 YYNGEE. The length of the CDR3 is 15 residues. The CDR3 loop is CASSVDGTSTDTQYF. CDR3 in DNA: TGTGCCAGCAGCGTAGACGGAACTAGCACAGATACGCAGTATTTT.

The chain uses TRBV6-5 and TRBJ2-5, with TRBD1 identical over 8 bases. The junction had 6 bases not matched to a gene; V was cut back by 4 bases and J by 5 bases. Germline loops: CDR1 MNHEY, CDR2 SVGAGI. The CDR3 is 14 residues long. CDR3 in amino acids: CASSSDRGRETQYF. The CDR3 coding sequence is TGTGCCAGCAGTTCTGACAGGGGTCGGGAGACCCAGTACTTC.

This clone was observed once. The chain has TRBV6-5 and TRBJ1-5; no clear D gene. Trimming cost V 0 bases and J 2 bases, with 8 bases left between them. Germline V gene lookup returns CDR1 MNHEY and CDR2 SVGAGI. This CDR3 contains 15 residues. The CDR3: CASSYSEQGNQPQHF. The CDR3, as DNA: TGTGCCAGCAGTTACTCCGAGCAGGGCAATCAGCCCCAGCATTTT.

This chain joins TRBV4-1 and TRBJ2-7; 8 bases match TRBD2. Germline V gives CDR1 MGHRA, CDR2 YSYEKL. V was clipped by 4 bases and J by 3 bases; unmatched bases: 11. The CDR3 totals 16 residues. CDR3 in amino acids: CASSLGWSGSFYEQYF. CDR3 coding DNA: TGCGCCAGCAGCCTCGGGTGGAGCGGGAGTTTCTACGAGCAGTACTTC.

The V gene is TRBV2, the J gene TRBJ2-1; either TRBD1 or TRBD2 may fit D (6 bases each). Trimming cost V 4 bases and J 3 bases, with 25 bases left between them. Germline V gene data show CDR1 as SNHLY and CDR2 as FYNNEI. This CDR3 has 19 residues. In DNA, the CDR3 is TGTGCCAGCAGTGCCCCGGGGGCAGGTTCGACTCTCGGCTACAATGAGCAGTTCTTC. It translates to CASSAPGAGSTLGYNEQFF.

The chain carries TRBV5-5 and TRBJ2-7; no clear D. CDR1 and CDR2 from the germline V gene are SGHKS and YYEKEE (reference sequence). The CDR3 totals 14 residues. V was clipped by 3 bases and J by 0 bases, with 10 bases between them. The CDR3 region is CASSWGPNSYEQYF. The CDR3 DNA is TGTGCCAGCAGCTGGGGTCCCAACTCCTACGAGCAGTACTTC. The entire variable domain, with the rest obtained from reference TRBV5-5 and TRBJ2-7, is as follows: DAGVTQSPTHLIKTRGQQVTLRCSPISGHKSVSWYQQVLGQGPQFIFQYYEKEERGRGNFPDRFSARQFPNYSSELNVNALLLGDSALYLCASSWGPNSYEQYFGPGTRLTVT.

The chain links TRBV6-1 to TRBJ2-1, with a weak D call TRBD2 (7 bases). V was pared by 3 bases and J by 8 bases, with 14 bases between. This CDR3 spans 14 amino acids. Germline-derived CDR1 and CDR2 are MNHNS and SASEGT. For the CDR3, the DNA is TGTGCCAGCAGTGAGGGGGCAGGGAGGGATGAGCAGTTCTTC. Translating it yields CASSEGAGRDEQFF.

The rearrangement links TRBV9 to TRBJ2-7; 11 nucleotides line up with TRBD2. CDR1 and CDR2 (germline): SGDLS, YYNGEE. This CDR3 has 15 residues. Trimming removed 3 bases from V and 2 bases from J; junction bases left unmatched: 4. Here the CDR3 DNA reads TGTGCCAGCAGCGCCACTAGCGGGAGCCCCTACGAGCAGTACTTC. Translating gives CASSATSGSPYEQYF.

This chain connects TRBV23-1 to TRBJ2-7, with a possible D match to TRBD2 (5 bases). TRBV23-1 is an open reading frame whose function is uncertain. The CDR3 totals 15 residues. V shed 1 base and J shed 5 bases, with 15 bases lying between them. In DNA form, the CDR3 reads TGCGCCAGCAGTCAATTCCGGGGTCAGACCCACGAGCAGTACTTC. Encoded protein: CASSQFRGQTHEQYF.

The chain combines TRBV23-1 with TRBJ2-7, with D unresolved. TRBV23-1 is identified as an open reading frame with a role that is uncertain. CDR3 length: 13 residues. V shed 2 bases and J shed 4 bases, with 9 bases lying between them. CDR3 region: CASSQTDGYEQYF. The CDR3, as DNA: TGCGCCAGCAGTCAAACGGACGGATACGAGCAGTACTTC.

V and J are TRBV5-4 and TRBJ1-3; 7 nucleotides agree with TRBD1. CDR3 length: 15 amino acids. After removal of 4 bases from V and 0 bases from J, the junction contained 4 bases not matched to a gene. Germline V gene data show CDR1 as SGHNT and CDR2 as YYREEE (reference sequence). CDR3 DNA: TGTGCCAGCAGCGGAGGGGGCCTCTCTGGAAACACCATATATTTT. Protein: CASSGGGLSGNTIYF.

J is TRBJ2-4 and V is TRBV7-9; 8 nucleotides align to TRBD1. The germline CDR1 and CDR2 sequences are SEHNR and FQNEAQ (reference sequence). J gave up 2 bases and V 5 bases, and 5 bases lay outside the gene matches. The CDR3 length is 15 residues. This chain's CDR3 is CASSRGTGPKNIQYF. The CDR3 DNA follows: TGTGCCAGCAGCCGCGGGACAGGTCCCAAAAACATTCAGTACTTC.

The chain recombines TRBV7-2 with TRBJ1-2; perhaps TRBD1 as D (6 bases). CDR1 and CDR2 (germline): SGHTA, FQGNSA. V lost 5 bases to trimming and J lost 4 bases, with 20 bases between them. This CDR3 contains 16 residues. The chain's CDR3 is CASSPRQAPASYGYTF. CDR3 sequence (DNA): TGTGCCAGCAGCCCCAGACAGGCCCCTGCTAGCTATGGCTACACCTTC.

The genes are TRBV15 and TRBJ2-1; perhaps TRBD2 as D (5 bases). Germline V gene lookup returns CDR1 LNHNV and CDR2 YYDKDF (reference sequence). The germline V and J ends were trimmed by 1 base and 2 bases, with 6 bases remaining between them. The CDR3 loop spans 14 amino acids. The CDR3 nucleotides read TGTGCCACCAGCAGAGCCGGGACCTACAATGAGCAGTTCTTC. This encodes CATSRAGTYNEQFF.

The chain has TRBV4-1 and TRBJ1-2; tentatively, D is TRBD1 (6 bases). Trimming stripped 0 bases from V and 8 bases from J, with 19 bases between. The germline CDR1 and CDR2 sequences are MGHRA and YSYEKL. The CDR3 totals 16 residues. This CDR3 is CASSQDLGQGFGGYTF. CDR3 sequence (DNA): TGCGCCAGCAGCCAAGATCTTGGGCAGGGGTTTGGAGGCTACACCTTC.

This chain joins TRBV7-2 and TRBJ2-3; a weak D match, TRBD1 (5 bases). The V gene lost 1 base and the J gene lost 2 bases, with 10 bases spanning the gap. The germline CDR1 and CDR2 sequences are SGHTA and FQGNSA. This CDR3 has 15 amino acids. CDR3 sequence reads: CASSLEGAHTDTQYF. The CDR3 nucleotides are TGTGCCAGCAGCTTAGAAGGGGCCCACACAGATACGCAGTATTTT.